This TCR beta chain was captured in a study of shared clonotypes between healthy human individuals. Germline assignment: CDR1 KGHSH and CDR2 LQKENI. CDR3 size: 16 residues. Trimming took 4 bases from V and 5 from J; bases not matched to a gene: 10. Replicate PCRs run on sorted subsets employed roughly 190 ng DNA, 30,000 to 35,000 T cell genomes. Only in-frame clones appear in the TCRdb table, and some are missing; sequencing was by immunoSEQ multiplex PCR. This table has 300,000 to 400,000 clones, around 70% appearing once. All donors qualified as healthy HIV-negative adults and had experienced no recent acute infections or vaccinations. Splitting the CD4+ cells yielded a CD45RA+ naive subset and a CD45RA-negative memory subset.

The TCR originated in a man aged 25-45 years in good health. V gene TRBV18 combines with J gene TRBJ2-7; 11 bases agree with TRBD2. The sequenced material came from memory CD4+ T cells sorted from blood. Subset in this sample: CD45RA-negative fraction. The DNA of the CDR3 is TGTGCCAGCTCACGCAAAGATCGACTAGCGGGAAACGAGCAGTACTTC. Residues: CASSRKDRLAGNEQYF.